Each of the 31 T cell receptor beta chains below was sequenced from the same sample in a study of tumor and adjacent non-tumor tissue in lung cancer. The template was RNA from unsorted bulk tissue. A modified ARM-PCR protocol with three rounds of nested PCR amplified TCRbeta. TCRdb processed the multiplex PCR reads anew with MiXCR; each CDR3 protein has one entry. The repertoire consists of about 110,000 distinct CDR3 sequences, with more than 60% occurring once and the leading ten covering more than 35%. The specimen sequenced was lung tumor tissue. The receptor set was obtained from a woman aged 55-70 years with non-small cell lung cancer.

The chain joins TRBV6-5 to TRBJ2-7, with D possibly matching TRBD1 (5 bases). This CDR3 spans 14 amino acids. Trimming removed 4 bases from V and 4 bases from J, with 14 bases in between. CDR1 is MNHEY and CDR2 is SVGAGI in the germline V gene. DNA of the CDR3: TGTGCCAGCAGTTCCCCAAGTAAGGGGTACGAGCAGTACTTC. Its translation: CASSSPSKGYEQYF.

About this clonotype itself: A read error may produce the germline difference seen at one junction end. V and J are TRBV11-1 and TRBJ2-5; no definite D call. This CDR3 has 16 amino acids. CDR1 and CDR2 from the germline V gene are SGHAT and FQDESV (reference sequence). The CDR3 region has the DNA TGTGCCGGCAGCCGATACAGAGGCGGCCTCCAAGAGACCCAGTACTTC. Amino acid sequence: CAGSRYRGGLQETQYF.

On this clonotype itself: This is likely a read error, given that the CDR3 carries no conserved phenylalanine or tryptophan at its end. The chain carries TRBV10-3 and TRBJ1-1; TRBD1 matches at 8 bases. Germline V gene sequence: CDR1 ENHRY, CDR2 SYGVKD. V gave up 6 bases and J gave up 7 bases; unmatched junction bases: 4. This CDR3 has 12 residues. The CDR3 DNA sequence: TGTGCCATCAGCCAGGGGGCCCGTGAAGCTTTCATA. Its translation: CAISQGAREAFI.

This clonotype was found many times. The gene calls are TRBV4-3 and TRBJ1-3; possible D gene TRBD1, 6 bases. The CDR3 covers 13 residues. The germline V and J ends were trimmed by 4 bases and 5 bases, with 9 bases remaining between them. The germline CDR1 and CDR2 sequences are LGHNA and YSLEER. The CDR3 loop reads CASSPGHRNTIYF. The CDR3 DNA reads as TGCGCCAGCAGCCCGGGACACCGAAACACCATATATTTT.

As regards this clonotype: A read error is possible here, since a much larger clone lies one base away. This chain joins TRBV10-3 and TRBJ2-1; 9 positions match TRBD1. The germline V gene encodes CDR1 ENHRY and CDR2 SYGVKD. The CDR3 loop spans 14 amino acids. This CDR3 reads CAINEDGQGREQFF. The CDR3 coding sequence is TGTGCCATCAATGAGGATGGACAGGGGCGGGAGCAGTTCTTC.

Concerning this clonotype itself: The junction and the germline gene differ at one end; a read error may be behind it. V and J are TRBV4-3 and TRBJ2-2, with TRBD2 matching 7 bases. Germline CDR1 and CDR2: LGHNA and YSLEER. The CDR3 extends over 16 amino acids. CDR3 sequence: CVSSQGPAGNTGELFF. CDR3 coding DNA: TGCGTCAGCAGCCAAGGGCCAGCGGGAAATACCGGGGAGTTGTTTTTT.

In nucleotides, the CDR3 is TGTGCCAGCATACAGACTAAGGAGACCCAGTACTTC. It yields the protein CASIQTKETQYF. This chain links TRBV11-1 with TRBJ2-5, with D tentatively TRBD2 (5 bases). In germline, CDR1 is SGHAT, CDR2 FQDESV (reference sequence). Trimming removed 7 bases from V and 5 bases from J, with 11 bases in between. This CDR3 spans 12 amino acids.

To note about this clonotype: Because it lacks the conserved phenylalanine or tryptophan at the end, this CDR3 is likely a read error. The chain has TRBV29-1 and TRBJ2-1; D unresolved. CDR1 and CDR2 (germline): SQVTM, ANQGSEA. The CDR3 spans 9 residues. V was pared by 4 bases and J by 12 bases, with 7 bases between. CDR3 in DNA: TGCAGCGTTGGGATTGGGCAGTTCTTA. The encoded protein is CSVGIGQFL.

This clonotype was seen many times. The chain employs TRBV29-1 and TRBJ2-5; D is perhaps TRBD1 (5 bases). Per the germline V gene, CDR1 is SQVTM and CDR2 is ANQGSEA. The CDR3 totals 13 residues. Trimming took 5 bases from V and 4 from J, leaving 14 bases between them. The CDR3 sequence: CSVLTEYLETQYF. Here the CDR3 DNA reads TGCAGCGTTCTGACAGAGTACTTAGAGACCCAGTACTTC.

This clonotype was observed a single time. The CDR3 DNA reads TGCGCCACTAGCCAAGTTGGGGTCGGCCCATACGAGCAGTACTTC. Protein: CATSQVGVGPYEQYF. The J gene is TRBJ2-7, the V gene TRBV4-3, with a weak D call TRBD2 (5 bases). Trimming stripped 10 bases from V and 4 bases from J, with 23 bases between. This CDR3 has 15 amino acids. Germline CDR1 LGHNA, CDR2 YSLEER.

Regarding this clonotype: The CDR3 carries no conserved terminal phenylalanine or tryptophan, so it likely arises from a read error. The DNA is left out, because the CDR3 cannot be placed on it with certainty; the CDR3 is given as TCRdb lists it. The chain is built from TRBV11-3 and TRBJ1-3; TRBD1 is taken as the D call from the table, unchecked against the DNA. Germline CDR1 reads SGHNT; CDR2 reads YENEEA. The CDR3 comprises 13 residues, both ends counted. The CDR3 loop reads CATREDSGNTIHY.

This clonotype was observed a single time. A read error may explain this, as a much larger clone is one base away. The chain links TRBV28 to TRBJ1-2; D possibly corresponds to TRBD1 (6 bases). The germline V gene encodes CDR1 MDHEN and CDR2 SYDVKM. This CDR3 comprises 16 residues. DNA of the CDR3: TGTGCCAGCAGTTTATATGGGGGGGGCGCGAACTATGGCTACATCTTC. Its protein product is CASSLYGGGANYGYIF.

J is TRBJ2-5 and V is TRBV6-2 or TRBV6-3; unclear D gene. Germline V gene lookup returns CDR1 MNHEY and CDR2 SVGEGT. This CDR3 has 14 amino acids. V gave up 2 bases and J gave up 3 bases, with 10 bases separating them. The chain's CDR3 is CASSYPDTEETQYF. In DNA, the CDR3 is TGTGCCAGCAGTTACCCAGATACAGAAGAGACCCAGTACTTC.

On this clonotype itself: One junction end does not reproduce the germline sequence, and a read error may be involved. The gene calls are TRBV12-3 or TRBV12-4 and TRBJ2-4; the match to TRBD2 covers 11 bases. The CDR3 contains 13 residues. The CDR3 DNA is TGTGTCAGCAGTACTAGCGGGAGAAACTTTCAGTACTTC. Amino acid sequence: CVSSTSGRNFQYF.

This clonotype showed up just a few times. This chain uses TRBV28 with TRBJ2-2; TRBD2 might be the D (6 bases). The CDR3 loop spans 13 amino acids. Germline CDR1 MDHEN, CDR2 SYDVKM. Trimming removed 3 bases from V and 5 bases from J, with 7 bases in between. The CDR3 here is CASSLGGTGELFF. The CDR3 DNA reads as TGTGCCAGCAGTTTGGGAGGAACCGGGGAGCTGTTTTTT.

This clonotype was seen just once. A read error may produce the germline difference seen at one junction end. The genes are TRBV20-1 and TRBJ2-7; D is unclear. Germline lookup yields CDR1 DFQATT and CDR2 SNEGSKA (reference sequence). The CDR3 spans 14 residues. The CDR3 loop reads CSASSQKVPYEQHF. Written as DNA, the CDR3 is TGCAGTGCTAGCTCGCAGAAAGTTCCGTACGAGCAGCACTTC.

Concerning this clonotype: At one end, the junction sequence differs from germline, possibly due to a read error. The chain combines TRBV20-1 with TRBJ2-3; no clear D gene. CDR3 length: 13 amino acids. CDR1 and CDR2 from the germline V gene are DFQATT and SNEGSKA (reference sequence). CDR3 amino acids: CSPREAVADTKYF. DNA for the CDR3: TGCAGTCCCCGTGAAGCAGTCGCAGATACGAAGTATTTT.

As concerns this clonotype: At one boundary the junction diverges from the germline segment, which might be a read error. J is TRBJ2-3 and V is TRBV4-3; D perhaps matches TRBD2 (6 bases). This CDR3 is built from 16 residues. Germline V CDR1 and CDR2: LGHNA, YSLEER. CDR3: CASSQEPVSGTGTQYF. The DNA of the CDR3 is TGCGCCAGCAGCCAGGAACCCGTTAGCGGCACAGGTACGCAGTATTTT.

Worth noting for this clonotype: A much larger clonotype is one base distant, so this may be a read error. The CDR3 loop reads CSFLGQGGYGYTF. The CDR3 DNA reads as TGCAGCTTTCTGGGACAGGGGGGTTATGGCTACACCTTC. This sequence joins TRBV29-1 and TRBJ1-2, with 11 positions matching TRBD1. With 8 bases clipped from V and 5 bases from J, the junction kept 7 bases outside the gene matches. The CDR3 extends over 13 amino acids. CDR1 is SQVTM and CDR2 is ANQGSEA in the germline V gene.

In the case of this clonotype: A read error may explain this, as a much larger clone is one base away. This chain connects TRBV20-1 to TRBJ2-7; D may be TRBD2 (6 bases). Looked up from germline, CDR1 is DFQATT and CDR2 is SNEGSKA (reference sequence). The CDR3 is 12 residues long. This chain's CDR3 is CSLVGEAYEQYF. The CDR3 region has the DNA TGCAGCCTAGTGGGGGAGGCCTACGAGCAGTACTTC.

For this clonotype: One base away lies a much larger clone, so this may be a sequencing read error. The V and J genes are TRBV29-1 and TRBJ1-1; TRBD1 matches at 9 bases. Germline V gene lookup returns CDR1 SQVTM and CDR2 ANQGSEA. This CDR3 region has 14 residues. The CDR3 protein is CIWGTGSLGTEAFF. The DNA of the CDR3 is TGCATCTGGGGGACAGGGTCCCTCGGCACTGAAGCTTTCTTT.

For this clonotype: The junction shows a germline mismatch at one end, possibly a read error. V and J are TRBV11-2 and TRBJ2-7; 7 nucleotides match TRBD2. The CDR3 runs 15 residues. Germline CDR1 SGHAT, CDR2 FQNNGV. CDR3 sequence (DNA): TGTCCCAGCAGCTACGGGACTAACGGGAGCTACGAGCATTACTTC. It translates to CPSSYGTNGSYEHYF.

As for this clonotype: One junction end disagrees with the germline gene, perhaps due to a read error. The chain carries TRBV28 and TRBJ1-6; tentative D call: TRBD1 (5 bases). The germline V gene encodes CDR1 MDHEN and CDR2 SYDVKM. CDR3 length: 15 amino acids. DNA of the CDR3: TGTGCCAGCAGTTTTTTGGGCAGGGTTAATTTACCCCTCCACTTT. Translating gives CASSFLGRVNLPLHF.

In regard to this clonotype: A much larger clone lies a single base off, so this may be a read error. The chain is built from TRBV6-1 and TRBJ2-3; D gene uncertain. CDR1 MNHNS and CDR2 SASEGT come from the germline V gene. This CDR3 region has 14 residues. CDR3 DNA: TGTGCCAGCAGTGATGGCGGACCCACATATACGCAGTATTTT. It encodes CASSDGGPTYTQYF.

The chain uses TRBV6-2 or TRBV6-3 and TRBJ2-7, with D tentatively TRBD1 or TRBD2 (5 bases each). Germline-derived CDR1 and CDR2 are MNHEY and SVGEGT. This CDR3 is 13 amino acids long. CDR3 residues: CGSTGTARMEQYF. For the CDR3, the DNA is TGTGGCAGTACCGGGACCGCCCGGATGGAGCAGTACTTC.

This clonotype has a handful of counts. This chain links TRBV7-8 with TRBJ1-4; a possible D gene is TRBD1 (5 bases). Trimming cost V 7 bases and J 2 bases, with 23 bases left between them. This CDR3 spans 18 amino acids. Germline CDR1 reads SGHVS; CDR2 reads FQNEAQ. The CDR3 nucleotides read TGTGCCAGCACCGCGAGGGGATTAGATCTCCAGACTAATGAAAAACTGTTTTTT. Its protein product is CASTARGLDLQTNEKLFF.

The table lists this clonotype with many counts. The chain uses TRBV20-1 and TRBJ2-3; D possibly corresponds to TRBD2 (6 bases). CDR1 and CDR2 (germline): DFQATT, SNEGSKA (reference sequence). The CDR3 extends over 13 amino acids. Trimming shortened V by 7 bases and J by 6 bases, and 17 bases separated the two germline ends. The CDR3 is CSGGGIEGDTQYF. The CDR3 DNA follows: TGCAGTGGCGGCGGGATAGAAGGGGATACGCAGTATTTT.

Regarding this clonotype: Given a much more abundant clone one base away, this may be a read error. This chain uses TRBV5-8 with TRBJ2-7; no firm D call. This CDR3 contains 13 residues. V lost 7 bases, J lost 9 bases, and 20 bases lay in between. The germline CDR1 and CDR2 sequences are SGHTS and YDEGEE. CDR3 residues: CASQLSGPLGQYF. Here the CDR3 DNA reads TGTGCCAGCCAGCTCTCCGGGCCCCTAGGGCAGTACTTC.

With regard to this clonotype: Possible read error: a much larger clone is one base away. The chain combines TRBV6-2 or TRBV6-3 with TRBJ2-2; 8 nucleotides agree with TRBD2. This CDR3 region has 16 residues. V gave up 8 bases and J gave up 0 bases; unmatched junction bases: 8. CDR1 is MNHEY and CDR2 is SVGEGT in the germline V gene. CDR3 sequence: CASQLPAGANTGELFF. The CDR3 DNA reads as TGTGCCAGCCAACTTCCAGCGGGGGCGAACACCGGGGAGCTGTTTTTT.

V gene TRBV20-1 combines with J gene TRBJ2-7; 8 bases fit TRBD1. The trim removed 0 bases at V and 3 bases at J, leaving 7 bases unmatched. The CDR3 sequence is 15 residues long. Germline-derived CDR1 and CDR2 are DFQATT and SNEGSKA (reference sequence). CDR3 coding DNA: TGCAGTGCTAGAGAGCAGGGGGCGTTCTTCTACGAGCAGTACTTC. Amino acid sequence: CSAREQGAFFYEQYF.

As to this clonotype: The junction does not match germline at one end; this may be a read error. J is TRBJ2-2 and V is TRBV6-2 or TRBV6-3; TRBD2 is a possible D gene (5 bases). The germline CDR1 and CDR2 sequences are MNHEY and SVGEGT. CDR3 length equals 17 residues. In DNA, the CDR3 is TGTGCCAGCATTTACACCCAACAGAGGGCTAACAGCGGGGAGCTGTTTTTT. This codes for CASIYTQQRANSGELFF.